Listed here is a single TCR beta chain. Its specificity is not known. This entry is derived from a study of PD-1 blockade in classical Hodgkin lymphoma. Study-wide results and caveats: It was reported that newly diagnosed patients had less baseline TCR diversity than healthy donors. Unlike CD8+ TCR diversity, which did not rise significantly by C4D1, CD4+ TCR diversity did.

V trimming: 1 base; J trimming: 0 bases; junction bases outside the gene matches: 9. The V gene's germline CDR1 is LGHNA and CDR2 YNFKEQ. This CDR3 has 18 residues. Autologous stem cell transplantation was followed by relapse in every patient, and brentuximab vedotin exposure varied. When best responses were assessed, they were complete response, partial response or progressive disease. TCRdb keeps only in-frame clones here, not all; method: immunoSEQ multiplex PCR. The table includes about 13,000 clones, roughly 90% detected once. The origin of this receptor is a human donor with classical Hodgkin lymphoma. Sequenced here: peripheral blood mononuclear cells (PBMCs), sampled at baseline. The gene calls are TRBV4-2 and TRBJ2-7; 10 bases match TRBD2. The CDR3 loop is CASSQAALAGRSSYEQYF. In DNA form, the CDR3 reads TGTGCCAGCAGCCAAGCAGCACTAGCGGGAAGGAGCTCCTACGAGCAGTACTTC.